The 11 T cell receptor beta chains below come from one sample, sequenced in a study of blood T cell repertoires in COVID-19. Only in-frame clones appear in the TCRdb table, and some are missing; sequencing was by immunoSEQ multiplex PCR. There are a few hundred thousand clones in the sample; 85% occur only once, and 3.6% lies in the top ten. Sequenced material: peripheral blood. The receptors derive from a woman aged 18 to 35 with acute or convalescent COVID-19.

This chain uses TRBV7-9 with TRBJ2-7; TRBD2 matches at 11 bases. With 5 bases clipped from V and 3 bases from J, the junction kept 6 bases outside the gene matches. There are 15 residues in the CDR3. CDR1 is SEHNR and CDR2 is FQNEAQ in the germline V gene (reference sequence). The CDR3 nucleotides are TGTGCCAGCAGCCAAAGAACTAGCGGGGGCTACGAGCAGTACTTC. Its protein is CASSQRTSGGYEQYF.

The V and J genes are TRBV5-1 and TRBJ2-1; D may be TRBD2 (6 bases). Germline V gene lookup returns CDR1 SGHRS and CDR2 YFSETQ. This CDR3 contains 15 residues. Trimming left V 4 bases short and J 4 bases short, with 15 bases between. The CDR3 is CASSRGVGGYNEQFF. In nucleotides, the CDR3 is TGCGCCAGCAGCCGAGGTGTGGGGGGATACAATGAGCAGTTCTTC.

This chain links TRBV24-1 with TRBJ1-3, with D perhaps matching TRBD1 (5 bases). This CDR3 is built from 13 residues. V lost 5 bases and J lost 4, with 8 bases in between. Germline values: CDR1 KGHDR, CDR2 SFDVKD. CDR3 in amino acids: CATSGAGGNTIYF. The CDR3 bases are TGTGCCACCAGTGGTGCAGGGGGAAACACCATATATTTT.

The V and J genes are TRBV19 and TRBJ1-1; no clear D. CDR3 length equals 14 residues. Per germline, CDR1 LNHDA and CDR2 SQIVND (reference sequence). Trimming pared 2 bases from V and 5 bases from J, leaving 12 bases between. The CDR3 DNA is TGTGCCAGTAGTATACGGGGAGGTCTAACTGAAGCTTTCTTT. Amino acid sequence: CASSIRGGLTEAFF.

The V gene is TRBV7-9, the J gene TRBJ2-3; 8 bases fit TRBD2. The germline CDR1 and CDR2 sequences are SEHNR and FQNEAQ (reference sequence). V shed 0 bases, J shed 1 base, and the junction held 0 bases outside the gene matches. The CDR3 covers 15 residues. The CDR3: CASSLATSGTDTQYF. The DNA for the CDR3 is TGTGCCAGCAGCTTAGCGACTAGCGGCACAGATACGCAGTATTTT.

The chain joins TRBV29-1 to TRBJ1-1; 9 bases are a match to TRBD1. The CDR3 loop spans 13 amino acids. With V trimmed by 6 bases and J by 5 bases, 7 bases remained unmatched. Germline V gene sequence: CDR1 SQVTM, CDR2 ANQGSEA. In DNA, the CDR3 is TGCAGCGTCCGGGACAGGGTGGGGACTGAAGCTTTCTTT. Protein product: CSVRDRVGTEAFF.

In DNA, the CDR3 is TGCAGCGTTGAGCGGAGACAGGCGAAAACTGAAGCTTTCTTT. As protein: CSVERRQAKTEAFF. V is TRBV29-1 and J is TRBJ1-1, with D perhaps TRBD1 (6 bases). This CDR3 is built from 14 residues. The V end lost 3 bases, the J end lost 5 bases, and 16 bases lay between the germline ends. CDR1 and CDR2 (germline): SQVTM, ANQGSEA. The full variable domain, its missing parts supplied by reference TRBV29-1 and TRBJ1-1, is SAVISQKPSRDICQRGTSLTIQCQVDSQVTMMFWYRQQPGQSLTLIATANQGSEATYESGFVIDKFPISRPNLTFSTLTVSNMSPEDSSIYLCSVERRQAKTEAFFGQGTRLTVV.

The chain combines TRBV19 with TRBJ1-1; D is perhaps TRBD1 (6 bases). CDR3 length: 17 amino acids. The V end was cut by 2 bases, the J end by 1 base, with 17 bases between. The V gene's germline CDR1 is LNHDA and CDR2 SQIVND (reference sequence). This chain's CDR3 is CASSIPLRGSTNTEAFF. The CDR3 coding sequence is TGTGCCAGTAGTATACCTCTCAGGGGAAGTACGAACACTGAAGCTTTCTTT.

The chain employs TRBV5-8 and TRBJ1-3; D is unresolved. This CDR3 has 14 amino acids. CDR1 and CDR2 (germline): SGHTS, YDEGEE. V lost 2 bases and J 1 base, leaving 7 bases between the germline ends. This CDR3 is CASSFGWSGNTIYF. CDR3 DNA sequence: TGTGCCAGCAGCTTCGGTTGGTCTGGAAACACCATATATTTT. Using reference TRBV5-8 and TRBJ1-3 for the parts outside the CDR3, the full variable domain is EAGVTQSPTHLIKTRGQQATLRCSPISGHTSVYWYQQALGLGLQFLLWYDEGEERNRGNFPPRFSGRQFPNYSSELNVNALELEDSALYLCASSFGWSGNTIYFGEGSWLTVV.

The chain carries TRBV5-1 and TRBJ2-7; the D gene is possibly TRBD1 (6 bases). The V gene lost 0 bases and the J gene lost 1 base, with 8 bases spanning the gap. CDR3 length equals 14 residues. CDR1 is SGHRS and CDR2 is YFSETQ in the germline V gene. The CDR3 reads CASSLGDMSYEQYF. The CDR3 DNA is TGCGCCAGCAGCTTGGGGGACATGTCCTACGAGCAGTACTTC.

This clone has only one observation. The gene calls are TRBV4-1 and TRBJ2-5; no reliable D call. The V gene lost 1 base and the J gene lost 5 bases, with 11 bases spanning the gap. This CDR3 is built from 14 residues. Germline V CDR1 and CDR2: MGHRA, YSYEKL. The CDR3 here is CASSQGVLVETQYF. The DNA of the CDR3 is TGCGCCAGCAGCCAAGGAGTACTCGTTGAGACCCAGTACTTC.